The source of this TCR beta chain is a study of regulatory T cells in long-lasting Graves disease (dated by TCRdb to the early 2020s). In terms of the full investigation: Patients with newly diagnosed Graves' disease had been on antithyroid drugs for under 3 months. Patients with persistent Graves' disease were compared with patients with newly diagnosed Graves' disease using TCR sequencing and RNA sequencing of peripheral blood. The study was conducted in China and was registered as a clinical trial. A total of 33 samples underwent TCR sequencing, from about 13 patients with persistent Graves' disease and 20 or so patients with newly diagnosed Graves' disease.

The paper as a whole reports these results and caveats: TRBV28, TRBJ1-2 and TRBJ2-5 were preferentially used in persistent disease, while TRBV20-1 and TRBJ2-1 were favored in newly diagnosed disease. As a limitation, the authors acknowledged that the small sample size may reduce accuracy. Peripheral blood alone was examined, since thyroid tissue, which constituted the primary lesion, could not be accessed. Sequencing and analysis were limited to the TCR beta chain. Compared with newly diagnosed patients, patients with persistent Graves' disease had lower TCR Shannon entropy and fewer highly expanded clones, which suggests clonal expansion. A larger number of public clonotypes was shared among persistent patients (more than 2,500) than among newly diagnosed patients (roughly 1,000).

Library method: multiplex PCR. Sequencing took place on an Illumina HiSeq 4000. iRepertoire HTBI primers and Arm-PCR amplification of CDR3 regions were used to construct TCR beta libraries. PCR products were gel purified before sequencing. The paper's data handling went like this. A total of roughly 58 TRBV and 14 TRBJ segments were identified across samples and were used for gene usage analysis of CDR3 amino acid clonotypes. Filtered high-quality paired reads were merged into contigs using COPE and FqMerger. Contigs were aligned with BLAST to IMGT TRBV, TRBD and TRBJ reference genes, and CDR3 was defined per IMGT. Clonotypes above 0.1% frequency were classified as highly expanded clones. Shannon entropy served as the measure of repertoire diversity, while the Gini coefficient captured V-J evenness. A clonotype found in more than one individual was treated as public. TCRdb cleaned the public reads at Q25 with fastp, built clones with MiXCR and kept in-frame beta chains. Rows with a matching CDR3 protein are joined into one entry that keeps the most common DNA and genes. These V and J calls originate from TCRdb's pipeline instead of the authors' own analysis. The sample table shows a few hundred thousand distinct CDR3 sequences, and approximately 12% are seen once. Approximately 20% of the sample is taken by the ten largest.

This clonotype was counted many times. Its antigen is not yet known. No quality values exist for individual bases; no much larger clone is one base distant. Interpreted using the paper, the time point label stands for: newly diagnosed GD, antithyroid drugs for less than 3 months. For both TCR sequencing and RNA sequencing, RNA was extracted from PBMCs in TRIzol. Graves' disease was diagnosed according to American Thyroid Association guidelines. The patients came from an endocrinology department in Xi'an, China. Each patient gave approximately 9.7 milliliters of peripheral blood, collected in an EDTA anticoagulant tube. Ficoll Paque Plus density gradient separation was used to isolate PBMCs, and no further T cell sorting was done. An Agilent 2100 Bioanalyzer and agarose gel were used to check RNA quality, and a NanoDrop 2000 was used to measure RNA concentration. The CDR3 starts with the cysteine, ends with the phenylalanine, and has 16 residues. The only DNA kept is the CDR3, 48 bases in frame from the first base. The germline V gene supplies CDR1 SGHTA and CDR2 FQGNSA. Cut back by 5 bases and 4 bases, the V and J ends lie 19 bases apart.

The same sample was also used in a study of T cells in Graves' hyperthyroidism and ophthalmopathy. The second study also describes: Stable Graves' hyperthyroidism was defined as no progression to ophthalmopathy during 18 months of follow-up. Hyperthyroidism patients were aged 18 to 65 years and newly diagnosed, with disease duration of less than 2 months. Patients with uncontrolled infections, other autoimmune diseases, pregnancy or lactation were excluded. Clinical symptoms, serum thyroxine and TRAb, thyroid ultrasound, and orbital computed tomography formed the basis for the diagnoses. The TCR CDR3 was subjected to a first round of RT-PCR using the HTBI primer set and the Qiagen OneStep RT-PCR kit. Blood samples also contained most of the expanded thyroid clonotypes (frequency above 0.001), which suggests that blood repertoires may reflect thyroid immune responses. A model built on a 13 V-J signature distinguished ophthalmopathy from stable hyperthyroidism, reaching 87.88% sensitivity and 81.08% specificity in cross-validation and 80%/75% in testing. In validation, the model predicted progression to ophthalmopathy a median of 6.5 months before onset, with roughly 71% sensitivity and 72.22% specificity. A discovery cohort of about 100 patients, 43 with Graves' ophthalmopathy and roughly 59 with stable Graves' hyperthyroidism, was used to find distinguishing TCR V-J signatures. Prospective prediction of ophthalmopathy was tested in an independent validation cohort consisting of 18 hyperthyroidism patients and around 16 patients who later progressed to ophthalmopathy. The roughly 94 discovery patients were randomly divided into training and test sets at a 7:3 ratio. Thyroid tissue and blood T-cell repertoires from about six Graves' hyperthyroidism patients were also compared in the study. After sampling, hyperthyroidism patients received methimazole starting at 30 mg daily, and ophthalmopathy patients received high-dose intravenous methylprednisolone. The libraries were constructed in a second round of multiplex PCR and then size-selected and purified. Sequencing of the libraries was done on an Illumina HiSeq2000 using paired-end 100 bp reads. Raw data were processed with SOAPnuke, discarding reads with adapters, uncalled bases, mean Phred below 15, or no exact constant-primer or identifier match. High-quality paired reads were merged using COPE v1.2.5, and each unique nucleotide sequence was defined as a clonotype. MiTCR v1.1 was used to align clonotypes to the IMGT TRBV, TRBD and TRBJ reference segments. Analysis was restricted to V-J combinations with a frequency above 0.0001, which covered over 98% of repertoires. The TCS score was defined as F50 (clonal expansion) divided by E x V (chaos), with BLOSUM62-based TCRdist calculated between CDR3 peptides within each V-J. Welch's t-statistics and random forest reduced roughly 500 V-J features to 13, which were used in a naive Bayes classifier (R e1071). Sample size was not statistically predetermined, and blinding of investigators to group allocation was not performed. According to the paper, TCR Vbeta CDR3 sequencing was carried out on 135 peripheral blood samples, which came from under 50 ophthalmopathy, about 75 hyperthyroidism and some 17 progressor patients.

This sequence was found in a woman between 18 and 29 years old with Graves disease. Donor details come from another sample of the same person, matched by shared clones. Sequenced here: peripheral blood mononuclear cells (PBMCs), sampled at new diagnosis, from a patient treated with antithyroid drugs. The chain links TRBV7-2 with TRBJ2-3, and TRBD2 may be the D gene, going by 7 matching bases. This receptor has the CDR3 CASSIRGGRGADTQYF. At the DNA level, the sequence is TGTGCCAGCAGCATCCGAGGGGGTCGGGGGGCAGATACGCAGTATTTT.